Below, 3 T cell receptor beta chains from the same sample are listed, as sequenced in a study of control samples from healthy donors and cancer patients. Data came from immunoSEQ multiplex PCR; TCRdb stores just in-frame clones and leaves some out. Among over 75,000 clones listed, roughly 91% were seen once. The sample was blood. The receptors come from a man aged 30-40 years in good health.

This clone was seen once. The rearrangement uses TRBV7-3 and TRBJ2-5; D is unclear. In germline, CDR1 is SGHTA, CDR2 FQGTGA. Trimming removed 5 bases from V and 0 bases from J, with 10 bases in between. The CDR3 runs to 14 residues. The CDR3 is CASSPDGYQETQYF. In DNA form, the CDR3 reads TGTGCCAGCAGCCCGGACGGATACCAAGAGACCCAGTACTTC.

The V and J genes are TRBV18 and TRBJ1-5; D not certain. The germline gives CDR1 KGHSH, CDR2 LQKENI. CDR3 size: 16 residues. Deletions cut 2 bases from V and 0 bases from J, with 11 bases between. The CDR3 is CASSPGMAGSNQPQHF. CDR3 DNA sequence: TGTGCCAGCTCACCAGGAATGGCGGGTAGCAATCAGCCCCAGCATTTT.

The gene calls are TRBV7-9 and TRBJ2-7; D is ambiguous. The V end was cut by 2 bases, the J end by 1 base, with 0 bases between. The CDR3 sequence is 11 residues long. CDR1 SEHNR and CDR2 FQNEAQ come from the germline V gene (reference sequence). CDR3 residues: CASSLSYEQYF. DNA for the CDR3: TGTGCCAGCAGCTTATCCTACGAGCAGTACTTC. The variable domain in full, with the rest retrieved from reference TRBV7-9 and TRBJ2-7, is DTGVSQNPRHKITKRGQNVTFRCDPISEHNRLYWYRQTLGQGPEFLTYFQNEAQLEKSRLLSDRFSAERPKGSFSTLEIQRTEQGDSAMYLCASSLSYEQYFGPGTRLTVT.